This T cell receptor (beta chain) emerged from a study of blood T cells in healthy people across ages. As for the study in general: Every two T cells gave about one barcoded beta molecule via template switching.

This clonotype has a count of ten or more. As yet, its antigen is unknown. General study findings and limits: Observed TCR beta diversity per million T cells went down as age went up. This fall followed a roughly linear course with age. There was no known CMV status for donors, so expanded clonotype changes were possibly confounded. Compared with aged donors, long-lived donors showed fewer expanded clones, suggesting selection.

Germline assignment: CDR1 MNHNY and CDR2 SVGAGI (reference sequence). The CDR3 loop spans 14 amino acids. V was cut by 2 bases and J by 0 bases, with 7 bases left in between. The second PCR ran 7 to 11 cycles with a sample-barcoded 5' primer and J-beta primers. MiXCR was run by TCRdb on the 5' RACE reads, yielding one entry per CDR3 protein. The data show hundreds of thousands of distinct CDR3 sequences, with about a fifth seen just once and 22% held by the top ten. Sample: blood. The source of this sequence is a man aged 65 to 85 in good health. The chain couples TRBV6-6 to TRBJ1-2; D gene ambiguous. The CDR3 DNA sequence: TGTGCCAGCAGTTACCTCGGGTCTAACTATGGCTACACCTTC. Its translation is CASSYLGSNYGYTF.